The next 9 T cell receptor beta chains were all read from a single sample in a study of T cells in Graves' hyperthyroidism and ophthalmopathy. It was RNA transcripts that yielded the amplified TCR beta CDR3 regions. The HTBI primer set was used in a first-round RT-PCR of the TCR CDR3. From the multiplex PCR reads, TCRdb called clonotypes with MiXCR, one entry per CDR3 protein. The repertoire consists of about 590,000 distinct CDR3 sequences, with 15% to 17% occurring once and the leading ten covering about 7%. The specimen sequenced was blood. The receptors were sampled from a woman under 40 with Graves' hyperthyroidism.

The rearrangement uses TRBV7-9 and TRBJ2-2; TRBD2 might be the D (7 bases). The V and J ends lost 8 bases and 3 bases respectively, with 13 bases between them. This CDR3 region has 14 residues. CDR1 SEHNR and CDR2 FQNEAQ come from the germline V gene (reference sequence). The CDR3 DNA follows: TGTGCCAGCCTAGCGGCAGGGGACACCGGGGAGCTGTTTTTT. It codes for CASLAAGDTGELFF. The variable domain in full, completed from reference TRBV7-9 and TRBJ2-2, reads DTGVSQNPRHKITKRGQNVTFRCDPISEHNRLYWYRQTLGQGPEFLTYFQNEAQLEKSRLLSDRFSAERPKGSFSTLEIQRTEQGDSAMYLCASLAAGDTGELFFGEGSRLTVL.

There are many counts of this clonotype. The chain has TRBV11-3 and TRBJ2-1; D is perhaps TRBD1 or TRBD2 (5 bases each). Germline V gene data show CDR1 as SGHNT and CDR2 as YENEEA. CDR3 size: 15 residues. V lost 7 bases and J lost 0, with 13 bases in between. CDR3: CASTNWGSSYNEQFF. For the CDR3, the DNA is TGTGCCAGCACCAACTGGGGGAGCTCCTACAATGAGCAGTTCTTC.

This clonotype was counted at least ten times. The rearrangement uses TRBV12-3 or TRBV12-4 and TRBJ2-7; 9 bases map to TRBD2. Losses at the gene ends were 7 bases for V and 3 bases for J; bases not matched to a gene: 7. The length of the CDR3 is 14 residues. The CDR3 loop reads CASTLSGGYYEQYF. The CDR3 DNA is TGTGCCAGCACCCTTAGCGGGGGCTACTACGAGCAGTACTTC.

The rearrangement uses TRBV7-2 and TRBJ2-7, with 10 bases aligning to TRBD2. The V gene end was trimmed by 5 bases and the J gene end by 5 bases; junction bases not matched to a gene: 3. This CDR3 contains 13 residues. CDR1 and CDR2 from the germline V gene are SGHTA and FQGNSA. CDR3 sequence: CASSPSGSHEQYF. The CDR3 nucleotides are TGTGCCAGCAGCCCTAGCGGGAGCCACGAGCAGTACTTC.

This clonotype was found a few times. The V call is TRBV18, the J call TRBJ2-1; D call uncertain. Per the germline V gene, CDR1 is KGHSH and CDR2 is LQKENI. This CDR3 comprises 16 residues. V was pared by 3 bases and J by 3 bases, with 15 bases between. The CDR3 coding sequence is TGTGCCAGCTCACCTTCCTTTGAGTTTGGCTACAATGAGCAGTTCTTC. It yields the protein CASSPSFEFGYNEQFF.

The J gene is TRBJ2-1, the V gene TRBV6-5, with a tentative D call TRBD2 (6 bases). The germline V gene has CDR1 MNHEY and CDR2 SVGAGI. The CDR3 totals 13 residues. The V and J ends lost 1 base and 8 bases respectively, with 9 bases between them. The CDR3 sequence: CASSYLGEDEQFF. The CDR3 DNA reads TGTGCCAGCAGTTACTTGGGGGAGGATGAGCAGTTCTTC.

V and J are TRBV20-1 and TRBJ2-3, with TRBD2 matching 11 bases. The CDR3 totals 15 residues. The trim removed 6 bases at V and 6 bases at J, leaving 11 bases unmatched. Germline CDR1 and CDR2: DFQATT and SNEGSKA (reference sequence). The CDR3, as DNA: TGCAGTGCACAGACTAGCGGGGAGTCACACGATACGCAGTATTTT. It encodes CSAQTSGESHDTQYF.

This clonotype was recorded many times. The gene calls are TRBV20-1 and TRBJ1-1, with a tentative D call TRBD1 (5 bases). The V gene's germline CDR1 is DFQATT and CDR2 SNEGSKA (reference sequence). This CDR3 comprises 14 residues. Trimming cost V 6 bases and J 3 bases, with 17 bases left between them. CDR3 bases: TGCAGTGCCCCTTACCCAGGGCTGTACACTGAAGCTTTCTTT. Protein: CSAPYPGLYTEAFF.

This chain connects TRBV3-1 to TRBJ2-4; TRBD1 might be the D (5 bases). V was cut by 6 bases and J by 8 bases, with 14 bases left in between. Germline assignment: CDR1 LGHDT and CDR2 YNNKEL (reference sequence). CDR3 size: 13 residues. The CDR3 DNA reads as TGTGCCAGCAGTCGCCAAGGGGCGGACATTCAGTACTTC. Its protein is CASSRQGADIQYF.